This entry is about one T cell receptor (beta chain). Its antigen is unknown. No base quality values were provided; no much bigger clone lies one nucleotide off. Using the deep immunoSEQ assay, TCR CDR3 regions were amplified from genomic DNA by multiplex PCR. Genomic DNA extracted from each cell subset was distributed evenly over all wells of several immunoSEQ 96-well plates, and each plate served as one replicate. For sorted subsets, about 0.2 ug genomic DNA, equal to tens of thousands of T cell genomes, was loaded into each replicate PCR. Purified libraries were quantified with a Qubit 3.0 fluorometer, sized on a Bioanalyzer 2100, and re-quantified with the KAPA Library Quantification kit. Every immunoSEQ 96-well plate was sequenced on a separate single-read 150-cycle Illumina NextSeq 550 flow cell. The source study handled its data this way. The immunoSEQ output contained only junctional sequences without quality scores, so filtering could not match that applied to full-length reads. To assign V/J genes and CDR3, sequences were annotated using PyIR, a Python wrapper for IgBLAST v1.9, with IMGT germline references. Any read was removed if the V/J assignment was weak (E-value above 1e-6), the CDR3 was missing, or the read contained stop codons, out-of-frame junctions, or ambiguous translated residues. V3J clonotypes were defined as sequences sharing the same inferred V gene, J gene, and CDR3 amino acid sequence. Percentage overlap between repertoires was calculated by dividing the number of shared unique clonotypes by the size of the smaller repertoire. RTK rarefaction, the Chao1 estimator, and Recon v2.1 estimates of unobserved clonotypes were used to assess repertoire richness. For all TCRbeta clonotypes obtained by the gDNA method from several donors, generation probabilities were computed with OLGA. Drawn from immuneACCESS, this table holds only the in-frame rearrangements with V and J called that TCRdb kept. Clones are partly lost; checked studies trace under half to an unresolved V gene and leave the rest unexplained. V and J calls and clone size come straight from that table; D and trimming were deduced from the DNA. A total of 1,400,000 or so clones appear in this sample, 97% to 99% of them only once. The ten largest account for 0.36% of the sample.

Donors were healthy HIV-negative adults with no recently reported acute infections or vaccinations. Every donor was a Caucasian adult residing in Nashville, Tennessee, USA. Magnetic negative selection was used to enrich CD4+ T cells, after which naive cells were positively selected on CD45RA and the negative fraction became the memory subset. Blood was collected by leukapheresis, and PBMCs were isolated by Ficoll-Histopaque density gradient centrifugation and then cryopreserved in liquid nitrogen vapor phase. Analytical flow cytometry was used to check the purity and quantity of every magnetically sorted T cell population. Each sorted fraction had its genomic DNA isolated and then quantified by UV absorbance on a Nanodrop 2000c. This specimen comes from a study of shared clonotypes between healthy human individuals (dated by TCRdb to the early 2020s). The study in broad terms: A couple of women and three men aged 18 to 49 years were included in the cohort. For each donor, CD4 naive and CD4 memory were each given three plates, CD8 naive was given two plates, and CD8 memory was given one plate. To increase sequencing depth and limit assay-specific biases, TCR repertoire library preparation and sequencing were carried out by different laboratories using diverse techniques. To estimate repertoire size and how much clonotypes are shared between individuals, the study performed deep sequencing of blood TCR repertoires from roughly five healthy adults. Each donor's leukapheresis produced roughly between roughly 0.94 and 9.5 billion PBMCs.

Findings and caveats that apply to the study as a whole: Across a handful of donors, about 5.2% of naive CD4, 3.5% of naive CD8, under 2.5% of memory CD4, and 0.4% to 0.45% of memory CD8 clonotypes were shared. Naive subsets generally had larger estimated clonotype richness than memory subsets. Incomplete sequencing was indicated by rarefaction of sorted-subset datasets, despite the large sequencing depth. Sampling was limited to blood, and TCR repertoires in tissue likely differ from TCR repertoires in blood. The genetic and exposure-history diversity represented was limited by the small number of donors. Based on pairwise subsampling, the degree of clonotype sharing among donors was expected to be affected by sequencing depth. Clonotypes shared by all four sorted-subset donors showed higher generation probabilities than non-shared clonotypes.

The CDR1 and CDR2 encoded by the germline V gene are SGHTA and FQGNSA. V is trimmed back by 1 base and J by 2 bases, and the junction contains 5 bases that no gene match accounts for. The CDR3 covers 15 residues, taking in both the cysteine and the phenylalanine. The entry retains the CDR3 DNA only, 45 bases that are in frame from base 1. This chain is built from TRBV7-2 and TRBJ2-7; the central 7 bases match TRBD1. This TCR derives from a man aged 30-40 years in good health. The sequenced material came from naive CD4+ T cells sorted from blood. In the paper's terms, the cell subset or site label means: CD45RA+ positively selected. The encoded CDR3 is CASSLVGTDPYEQYF. The DNA sequence is as follows: TGTGCCAGCAGCTTAGTTGGGACAGATCCCTACGAGCAGTACTTC.